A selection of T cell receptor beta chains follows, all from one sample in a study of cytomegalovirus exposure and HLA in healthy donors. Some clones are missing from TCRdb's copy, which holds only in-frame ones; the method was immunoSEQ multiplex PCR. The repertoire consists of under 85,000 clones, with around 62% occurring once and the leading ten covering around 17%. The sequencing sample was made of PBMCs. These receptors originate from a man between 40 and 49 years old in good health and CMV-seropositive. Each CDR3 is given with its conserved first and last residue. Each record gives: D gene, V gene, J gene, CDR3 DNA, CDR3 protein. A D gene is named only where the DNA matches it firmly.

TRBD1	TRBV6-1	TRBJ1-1	TGTGCCAGCAGACAGTCTGGGACAGGGGACACTGAAGCTTTCTTT	CASRQSGTGDTEAFF
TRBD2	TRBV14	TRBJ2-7	TGTGCCAGCAGCCCCGCAGGTGGGAGGGCGCAGTACTTC	CASSPAGGRAQYF
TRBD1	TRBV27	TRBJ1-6	TGTGCCAGCAGTGACAGGGTCGGCCTCCACTTT	CASSDRVGLHF
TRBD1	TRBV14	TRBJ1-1	TGTGCCAGCAGCCATAATCCGGGACAGGGGGCGGGGGAAGCTTTCTTT	CASSHNPGQGAGEAFF
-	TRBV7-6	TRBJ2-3	TGTGCCGTGTCAGGGAGGAGCACAGATACGCAGTATTTT	CAVSGRSTDTQYF
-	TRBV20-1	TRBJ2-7	TGCAGTGCGCCCGGACTGGACGAGCAGTACTTC	CSAPGLDEQYF
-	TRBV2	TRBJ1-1	TGTGCCAGCAGGCGGACATACTACACTGAAGCTTTCTTT	CASRRTYYTEAFF
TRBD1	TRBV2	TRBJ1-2	TGTGCCAGCAGCGAAATAACAGGGGGAGGCGGCTATGGCTACACCTTC	CASSEITGGGGYGYTF
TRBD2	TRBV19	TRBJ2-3	TGTGCCAGTAGTACCAGGACTAGGGGAGATACGCAGTATTTT	CASSTRTRGDTQYF
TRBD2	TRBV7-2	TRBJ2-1	TGTGCCAGCAGCTCCGGGACTAGCGGTCCCCATGAGCAGTTCTTC	CASSSGTSGPHEQFF
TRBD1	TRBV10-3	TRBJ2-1	TGTGCCATCAGTGATGAGCTGTCCCAGGGGGATGAGCAGTTCTTC	CAISDELSQGDEQFF
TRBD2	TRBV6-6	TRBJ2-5	TGTGCCAGCAGTCGACGGTGGGGGGGGGTTGGAGAGACCCAGTACTTC	CASSRRWGGVGETQYF
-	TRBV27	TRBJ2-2	TGTGCCAGCAGTTTGCGCGCCGGGGAGCTGTTTTTT	CASSLRAGELFF
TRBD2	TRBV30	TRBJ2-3	TGTGCCTGGAGCAGACGGGGGGGCACAGATACGCAGTATTTT	CAWSRRGGTDTQYF